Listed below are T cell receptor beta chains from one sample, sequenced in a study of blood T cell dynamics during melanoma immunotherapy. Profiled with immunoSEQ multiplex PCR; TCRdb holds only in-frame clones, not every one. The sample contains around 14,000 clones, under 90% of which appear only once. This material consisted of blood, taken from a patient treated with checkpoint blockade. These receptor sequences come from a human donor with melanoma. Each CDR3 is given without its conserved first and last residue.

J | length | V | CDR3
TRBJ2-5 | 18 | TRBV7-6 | ASSLRIGTSGGASGETQY
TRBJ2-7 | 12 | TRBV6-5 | ASRPGTGIYEQY
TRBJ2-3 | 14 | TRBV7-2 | ASSLFRALGADTQY
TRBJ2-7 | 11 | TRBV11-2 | ASSQGPTYEQY
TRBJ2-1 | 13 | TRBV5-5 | ASRWGASQRNEQF
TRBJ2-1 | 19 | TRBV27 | ASSLFGTSGGAGLIYNEQF
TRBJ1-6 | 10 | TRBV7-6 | ASSLVGSPLH
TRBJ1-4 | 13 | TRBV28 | ASSLSWEITEKLF
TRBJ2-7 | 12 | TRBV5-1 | ASSLRDLGGEQY
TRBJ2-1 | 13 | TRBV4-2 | ASSQDPSGGNEQF